This record looks at one TCR beta chain sequence and its context. The target antigen is unknown. The data were taken from a study of vaccination and CD4 T cells after COVID-19. The CDR3 loop spans 18 amino acids. The Oncomine TCR Beta short-read assay was applied to DNA of cultured CD4+ T cells. In this case, cultured CD4+ T cells provided the extracted genomic DNA. TCRdb passed the PCR reads through MiXCR, listing each CDR3 protein once. The sample shows almost 20,000 distinct CDR3 sequences, over 50% of them seen only once. Treatment indicated: roughly ten-day PBMC culture with coronavirus spike peptide pools or control peptides (ViraFEST assay).

The clonotype originates from a human donor who had recovered from COVID-19. Material: CD4+ T cells from blood, cultured in vitro. The chain is built from TRBV21-1 and TRBJ1-5. TRBV21-1 represents a pseudogene. CDR3 sequence (DNA): TGTGCCAGCACAAGTTGCCGGACGACTCTGTGTAGCAATCAGCCCCAGCATTTT. It translates to CASTSCRTTLCSNQPQHF.